This T cell receptor (beta chain) was sequenced in a study of shared clonotypes between healthy human individuals (dated by TCRdb to the early 2020s). Broadly, across the study: A few men and a couple of women, aged 18 to 49 years, made up the cohort. Per donor, leukapheresis produced somewhere between about 0.85 and 8.9 billion PBMCs. To estimate repertoire size and how much clonotype sharing occurs between individuals, the study deeply sequenced the blood TCR repertoires of five or six healthy adults. To increase sequencing depth and limit assay-specific biases, TCR repertoire library preparation and sequencing were carried out by different laboratories using diverse techniques. For each donor, CD4 naive and CD4 memory were each run on three plates, CD8 naive on two plates, and CD8 memory on one plate. What the authors observed across the whole study: Naive subsets generally had larger estimated clonotype richness than memory subsets. Across four donors, 4.5% to 6.5% of naive CD4, roughly 3.5% of naive CD8, around 2.1% of memory CD4, and roughly 0.41% of memory CD8 clonotypes were shared. Compared with non-shared clonotypes, clonotypes shared by all four sorted-subset donors had higher generation probabilities. Even with the large sequencing depth, rarefaction of the sorted-subset datasets indicated that sequencing was incomplete. Because the study included only a small number of donors, the genetic and exposure-history diversity represented was limited. Sampling was limited to blood, and TCR repertoires in tissue likely differ from TCR repertoires in blood. Pairwise subsampling indicated that sequencing depth was expected to affect the degree of clonotype sharing among donors.

Using the deep immunoSEQ assay, TCR CDR3 regions were amplified from genomic DNA by multiplex PCR. Genomic DNA extracted from each cell subset was distributed evenly over all wells of several immunoSEQ 96-well plates, and each plate served as one replicate. For sorted subsets, 150 to 250 ng of genomic DNA, equivalent to 30,000 or so T cell genomes, went into each replicate PCR. Purified libraries were measured with a Qubit 3.0 fluorometer, size-checked on a Bioanalyzer 2100, and measured again with the KAPA Library Quantification kit. Every immunoSEQ 96-well plate was sequenced on a dedicated single-read 150-cycle Illumina NextSeq 550 flow cell. Concerning the study's data processing: Because the immunoSEQ output held only junctional sequences and lacked quality scores, the filtering could not match the filtering applied to full-length reads. Sequences were annotated with PyIR, a Python wrapper for IgBLAST v1.9, and V/J genes and CDR3 were assigned using IMGT germline references. Reads were filtered out if the reads had weak V/J assignments (E-value above 1e-6), no CDR3, stop codons, out-of-frame junctions, or ambiguous translated residues. A V3J clonotype was defined by an identical inferred V gene, J gene, and CDR3 amino acid sequence. To compute the percentage overlap between repertoires, the number of shared unique clonotypes was divided by the size of the smaller repertoire. Richness of each repertoire was evaluated using RTK rarefaction, the Chao1 estimator, and Recon v2.1 estimates of unobserved clonotypes. For all TCRbeta clonotypes obtained by the gDNA method from a handful of donors, generation probabilities were computed with OLGA. TCRdb limited this immuneACCESS table to in-frame rearrangements with V and J called. A share of clones is missing; checked studies link under half to unresolved V genes, and the rest is unexplained. That table furnishes V, J and clone size, whereas the DNA furnished D and trimming. The sample contains around 1,100,000 clones, 60% to 80% of them found a single time. 0.89% of the sample goes to the ten largest clones.

The donors were healthy, HIV-negative adults who had no recently reported acute infections or vaccinations. Every donor was a Caucasian adult residing in Nashville, Tennessee, USA. CD4+ T cells were enriched by magnetic negative selection, after which naive cells were positively selected on CD45RA and the negative fraction was taken as the memory subset. Blood was collected by leukapheresis, and PBMCs were isolated by Ficoll-Histopaque density gradient centrifugation and then cryopreserved in liquid nitrogen vapor phase. Purity and quantity of every magnetically sorted T cell population were checked by analytical flow cytometry. Genomic DNA was isolated from every sorted fraction and measured by UV absorbance on a Nanodrop 2000c. Regarding this clone: Its binding antigen is unknown. No per-base quality is available; no much larger clone lies one base away.

The germline V gene yields SGHDT for CDR1 and YYEEEE for CDR2. Trimming costs V 5 bases and J 1 base, and their ends lie 15 bases apart. Its CDR3 holds 15 amino acids, cysteine through phenylalanine. The only DNA kept is the CDR3, 45 bases in frame from the first base. The source of this sequence is a man aged 18 to 35 in good health. Some clones in this sample may be carry-over from other donors' samples. The V gene is TRBV5-6 and the J gene is TRBJ2-5; confidence is insufficient to name the D gene. Material: memory CD4+ T cells from PBMCs. According to the study, the label for this sample's cell subset or site signals: CD45RA-negative fraction. The CDR3 corresponds to CASSDRRVGQETQYF. The nucleotide sequence is given as TGTGCCAGCAGTGATCGTAGGGTGGGCCAAGAGACCCAGTACTTC.